This record covers a single T cell receptor (beta chain). This entry belongs to a study of cytomegalovirus exposure and HLA in healthy donors. Primers included in the PCR were 60 Vbeta and 13 Jbeta primers. Produced via immunoSEQ multiplex PCR; TCRdb's table is partial and in-frame only. The sample has 200,000 to 250,000 clones; the top ten hold around 0.95%. Per the germline V gene, CDR1 is SGDLS and CDR2 is YYNGEE. The CDR3 length is 17 residues. V was clipped by 3 bases and J by 0 bases, with 16 bases between them. V usage is TRBV9 and J usage is TRBJ1-3; tentatively, D is TRBD1 (6 bases). This receptor was obtained from a woman aged 30 to 39 in good health and CMV-seropositive. Sequencing was done on a sample of PBMCs. CDR3 loop: CASSDLSGTNSGNTIYF. Written as DNA, the CDR3 is TGTGCCAGCAGCGACCTGTCCGGGACAAACTCTGGAAACACCATATATTTT.